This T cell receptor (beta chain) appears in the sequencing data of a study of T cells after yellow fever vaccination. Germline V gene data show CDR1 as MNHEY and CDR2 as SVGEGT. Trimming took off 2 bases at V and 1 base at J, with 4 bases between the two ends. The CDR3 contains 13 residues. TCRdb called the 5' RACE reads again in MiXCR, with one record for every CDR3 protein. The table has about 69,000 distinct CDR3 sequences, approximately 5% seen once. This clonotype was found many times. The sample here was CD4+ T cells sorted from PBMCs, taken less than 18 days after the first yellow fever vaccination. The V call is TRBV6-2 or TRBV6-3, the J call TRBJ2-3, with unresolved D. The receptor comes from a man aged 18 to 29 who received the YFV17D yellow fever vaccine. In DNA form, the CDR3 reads TGTGCCAGCAGTTACAGGGGCACAGATACGCAGTATTTT. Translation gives CASSYRGTDTQYF.